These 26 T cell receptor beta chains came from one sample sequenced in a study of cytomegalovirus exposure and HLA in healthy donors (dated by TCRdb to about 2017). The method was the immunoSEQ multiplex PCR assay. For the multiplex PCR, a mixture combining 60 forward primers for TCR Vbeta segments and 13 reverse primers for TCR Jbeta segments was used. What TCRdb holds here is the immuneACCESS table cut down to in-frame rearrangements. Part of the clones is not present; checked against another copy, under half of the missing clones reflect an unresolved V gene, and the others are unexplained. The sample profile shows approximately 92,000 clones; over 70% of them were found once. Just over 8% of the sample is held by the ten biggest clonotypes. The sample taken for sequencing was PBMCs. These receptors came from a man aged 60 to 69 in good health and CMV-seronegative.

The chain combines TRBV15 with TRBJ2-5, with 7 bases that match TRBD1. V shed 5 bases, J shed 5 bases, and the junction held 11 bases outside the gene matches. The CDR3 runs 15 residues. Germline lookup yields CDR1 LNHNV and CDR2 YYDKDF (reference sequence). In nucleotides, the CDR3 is TGTGCCACCAGCGGAAGGGGGCTAAGTATGGAGACCCAGTACTTC. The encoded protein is CATSGRGLSMETQYF.

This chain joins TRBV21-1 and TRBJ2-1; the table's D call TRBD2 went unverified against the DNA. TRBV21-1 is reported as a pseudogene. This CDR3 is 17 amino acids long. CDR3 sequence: CASSKQIAGISYNEQFF. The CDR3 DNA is TGTGCCAGCAGCAAACAGATAGCGGGGATCTCCTACAATGAGCAGTTCTTC.

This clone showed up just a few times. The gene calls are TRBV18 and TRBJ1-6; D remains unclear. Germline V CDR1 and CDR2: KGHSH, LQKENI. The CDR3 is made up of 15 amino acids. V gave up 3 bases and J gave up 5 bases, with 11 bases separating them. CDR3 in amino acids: CASSPNTGDNSPLHF. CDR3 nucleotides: TGTGCCAGCTCACCGAACACCGGGGATAATTCACCCCTCCACTTT.

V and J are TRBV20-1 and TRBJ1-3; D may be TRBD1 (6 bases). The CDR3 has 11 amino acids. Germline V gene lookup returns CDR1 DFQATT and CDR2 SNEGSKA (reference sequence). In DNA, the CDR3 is TGCGCCTCTTGGGGGGGCAACACCATATATTTT. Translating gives CASWGGNTIYF.

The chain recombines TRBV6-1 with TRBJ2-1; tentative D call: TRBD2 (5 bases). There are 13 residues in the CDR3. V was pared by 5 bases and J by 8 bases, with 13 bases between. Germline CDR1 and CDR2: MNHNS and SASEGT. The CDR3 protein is CASSKTHGDEQFF. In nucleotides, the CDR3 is TGTGCCAGCAGTAAGACCCACGGGGATGAGCAGTTCTTC.

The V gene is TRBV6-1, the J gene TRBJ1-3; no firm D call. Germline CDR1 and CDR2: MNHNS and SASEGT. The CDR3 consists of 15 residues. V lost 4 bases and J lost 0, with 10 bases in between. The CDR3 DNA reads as TGTGCCAGCAGTGCCCAGGTCCACTCTGGAAACACCATATATTTT. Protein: CASSAQVHSGNTIYF.

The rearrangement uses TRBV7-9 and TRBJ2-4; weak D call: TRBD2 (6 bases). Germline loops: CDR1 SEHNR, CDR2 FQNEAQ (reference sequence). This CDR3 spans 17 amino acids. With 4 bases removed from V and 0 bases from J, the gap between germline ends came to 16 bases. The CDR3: CASSSSPEGLAKNIQYF. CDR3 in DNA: TGTGCCAGCAGCTCCTCCCCGGAGGGACTAGCCAAAAACATTCAGTACTTC.

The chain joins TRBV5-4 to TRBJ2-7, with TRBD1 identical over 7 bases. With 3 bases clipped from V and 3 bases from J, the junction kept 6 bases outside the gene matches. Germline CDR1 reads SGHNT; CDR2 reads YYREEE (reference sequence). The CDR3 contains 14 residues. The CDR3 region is CASSSQRGHYEQYF. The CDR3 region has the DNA TGTGCCAGCAGCTCCCAGAGGGGGCACTACGAGCAGTACTTC.

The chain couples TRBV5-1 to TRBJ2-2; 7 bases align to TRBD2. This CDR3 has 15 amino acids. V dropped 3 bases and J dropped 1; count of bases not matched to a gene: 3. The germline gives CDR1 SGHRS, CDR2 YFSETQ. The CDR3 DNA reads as TGCGCCAGCAGCTCGGGGACTAAGAACACCGGGGAGCTGTTTTTT. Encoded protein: CASSSGTKNTGELFF.

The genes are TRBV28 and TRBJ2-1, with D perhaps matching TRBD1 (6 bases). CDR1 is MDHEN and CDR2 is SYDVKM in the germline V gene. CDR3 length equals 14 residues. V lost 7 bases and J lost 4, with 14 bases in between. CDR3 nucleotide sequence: TGTGCCAGCAAAGGCCAGGGGTCGTACAATGAGCAGTTCTTC. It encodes CASKGQGSYNEQFF.

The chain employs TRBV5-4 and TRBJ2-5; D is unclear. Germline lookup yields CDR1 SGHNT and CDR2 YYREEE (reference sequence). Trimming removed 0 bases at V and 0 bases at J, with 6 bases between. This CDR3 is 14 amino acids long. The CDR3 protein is CASSLEAHQETQYF. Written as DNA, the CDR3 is TGTGCCAGCAGCTTGGAAGCGCACCAAGAGACCCAGTACTTC.

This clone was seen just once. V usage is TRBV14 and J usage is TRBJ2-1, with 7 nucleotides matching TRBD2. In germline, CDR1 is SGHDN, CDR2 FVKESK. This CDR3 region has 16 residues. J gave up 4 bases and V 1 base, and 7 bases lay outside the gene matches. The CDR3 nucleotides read TGTGCCAGCAGCCAAGCGCCGGGACTAAGTTACAATGAGCAGTTCTTC. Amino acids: CASSQAPGLSYNEQFF. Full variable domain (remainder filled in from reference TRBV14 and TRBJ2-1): EAGVTQFPSHSVIEKGQTVTLRCDPISGHDNLYWYRRVMGKEIKFLLHFVKESKQDESGMPNNRFLAERTGGTYSTLKVQPAELEDSGVYFCASSQAPGLSYNEQFFGPGTRLTVL.

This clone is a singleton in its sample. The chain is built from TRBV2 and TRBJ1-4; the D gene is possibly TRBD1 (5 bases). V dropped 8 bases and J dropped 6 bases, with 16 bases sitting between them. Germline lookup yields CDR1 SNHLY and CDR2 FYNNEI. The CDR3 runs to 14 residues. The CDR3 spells CASSSGRWDEKLFF. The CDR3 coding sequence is TGTGCCAGCTCATCAGGGAGGTGGGATGAAAAACTGTTTTTT.

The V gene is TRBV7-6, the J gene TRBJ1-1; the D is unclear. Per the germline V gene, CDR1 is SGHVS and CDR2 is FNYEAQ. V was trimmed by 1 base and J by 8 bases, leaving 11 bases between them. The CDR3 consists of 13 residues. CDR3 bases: TGTGCCAGCAGCTTAGTGGTGGGCGAGGAAGCTTTCTTT. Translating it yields CASSLVVGEEAFF.

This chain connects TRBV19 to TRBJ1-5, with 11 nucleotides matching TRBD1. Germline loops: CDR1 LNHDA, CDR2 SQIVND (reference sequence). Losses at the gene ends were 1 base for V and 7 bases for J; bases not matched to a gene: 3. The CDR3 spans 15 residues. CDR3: CASSIGGQGGQPQHF. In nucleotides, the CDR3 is TGTGCCAGTAGTATAGGGGGACAGGGGGGACAGCCCCAGCATTTT.

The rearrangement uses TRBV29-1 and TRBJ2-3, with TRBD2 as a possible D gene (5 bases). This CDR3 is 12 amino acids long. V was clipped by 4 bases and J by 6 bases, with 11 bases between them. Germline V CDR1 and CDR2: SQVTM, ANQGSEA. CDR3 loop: CSVGTGEDTQYF. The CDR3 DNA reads TGCAGCGTTGGGACTGGAGAGGATACGCAGTATTTT.

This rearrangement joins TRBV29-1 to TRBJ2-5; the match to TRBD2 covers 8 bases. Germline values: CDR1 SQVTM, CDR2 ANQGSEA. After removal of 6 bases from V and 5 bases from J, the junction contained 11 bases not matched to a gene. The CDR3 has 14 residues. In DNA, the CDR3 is TGCAGCGTCAGATCCGGGACTAGACACGAGACCCAGTACTTC. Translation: CSVRSGTRHETQYF.

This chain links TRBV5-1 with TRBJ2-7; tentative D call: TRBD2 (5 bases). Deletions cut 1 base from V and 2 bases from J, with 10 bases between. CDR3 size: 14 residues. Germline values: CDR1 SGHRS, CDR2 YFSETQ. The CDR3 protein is CASSLRSGAYEQYF. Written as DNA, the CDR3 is TGCGCCAGCAGCTTGCGAAGCGGAGCCTACGAGCAGTACTTC.

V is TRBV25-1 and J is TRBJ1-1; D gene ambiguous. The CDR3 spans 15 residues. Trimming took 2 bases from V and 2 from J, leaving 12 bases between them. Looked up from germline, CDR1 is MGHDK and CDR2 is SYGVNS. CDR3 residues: CASSEPGRGNTEAFF. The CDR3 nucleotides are TGTGCCAGCAGTGAACCTGGTCGGGGAAACACTGAAGCTTTCTTT.

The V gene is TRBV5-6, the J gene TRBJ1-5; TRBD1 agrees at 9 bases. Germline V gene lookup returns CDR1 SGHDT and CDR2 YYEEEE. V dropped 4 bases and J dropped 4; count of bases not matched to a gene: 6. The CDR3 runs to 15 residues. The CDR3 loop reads CASSGTGTGNQPQHF. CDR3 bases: TGTGCCAGCAGCGGGACCGGGACAGGGAATCAGCCCCAGCATTTT.

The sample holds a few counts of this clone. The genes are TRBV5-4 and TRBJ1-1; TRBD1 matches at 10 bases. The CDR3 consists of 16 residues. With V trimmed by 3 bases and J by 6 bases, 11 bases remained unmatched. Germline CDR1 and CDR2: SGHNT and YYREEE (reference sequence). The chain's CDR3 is CASSWGTGAKGAEAFF. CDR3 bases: TGTGCCAGCAGCTGGGGGACAGGGGCTAAGGGGGCTGAAGCTTTCTTT.

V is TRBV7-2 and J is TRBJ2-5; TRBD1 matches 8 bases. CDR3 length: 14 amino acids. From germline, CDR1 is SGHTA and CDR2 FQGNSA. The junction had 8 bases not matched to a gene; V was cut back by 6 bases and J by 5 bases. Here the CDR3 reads CASRTDRARETQYF. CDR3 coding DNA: TGTGCCAGCAGAACGGACAGGGCCCGGGAGACCCAGTACTTC.

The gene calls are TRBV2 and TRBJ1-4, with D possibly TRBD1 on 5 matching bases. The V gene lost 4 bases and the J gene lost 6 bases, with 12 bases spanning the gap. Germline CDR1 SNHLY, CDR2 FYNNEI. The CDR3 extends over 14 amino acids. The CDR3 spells CASSATAGHEKLFF. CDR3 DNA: TGTGCCAGCAGTGCGACAGCCGGTCATGAAAAACTGTTTTTT.

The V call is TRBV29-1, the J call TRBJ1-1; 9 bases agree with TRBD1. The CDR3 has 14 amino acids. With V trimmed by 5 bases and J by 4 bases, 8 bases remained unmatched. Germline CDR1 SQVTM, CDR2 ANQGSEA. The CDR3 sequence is CSVISGTGITEAFF. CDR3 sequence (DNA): TGCAGCGTTATTTCCGGGACAGGGATCACTGAAGCTTTCTTT.

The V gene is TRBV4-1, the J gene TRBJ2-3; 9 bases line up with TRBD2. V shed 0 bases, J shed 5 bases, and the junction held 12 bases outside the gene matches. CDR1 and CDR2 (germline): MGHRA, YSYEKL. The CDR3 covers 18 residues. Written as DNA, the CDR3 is TGCGCCAGCAGCCAAGATCCGGCCGCGAGCGGGGGGAAAGATACGCAGTATTTT. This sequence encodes CASSQDPAASGGKDTQYF.

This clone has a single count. CDR3 residues: CASSLTASSYEQYF. The CDR3 DNA sequence: TGTGCCAGCAGCTTGACCGCGAGCTCCTACGAGCAGTACTTC. The V call is TRBV5-5, the J call TRBJ2-7, with D uncertain. The CDR3 is made up of 14 amino acids. The germline V gene has CDR1 SGHKS and CDR2 YYEKEE (reference sequence). V dropped 1 base and J dropped 0 bases, with 8 bases sitting between them.